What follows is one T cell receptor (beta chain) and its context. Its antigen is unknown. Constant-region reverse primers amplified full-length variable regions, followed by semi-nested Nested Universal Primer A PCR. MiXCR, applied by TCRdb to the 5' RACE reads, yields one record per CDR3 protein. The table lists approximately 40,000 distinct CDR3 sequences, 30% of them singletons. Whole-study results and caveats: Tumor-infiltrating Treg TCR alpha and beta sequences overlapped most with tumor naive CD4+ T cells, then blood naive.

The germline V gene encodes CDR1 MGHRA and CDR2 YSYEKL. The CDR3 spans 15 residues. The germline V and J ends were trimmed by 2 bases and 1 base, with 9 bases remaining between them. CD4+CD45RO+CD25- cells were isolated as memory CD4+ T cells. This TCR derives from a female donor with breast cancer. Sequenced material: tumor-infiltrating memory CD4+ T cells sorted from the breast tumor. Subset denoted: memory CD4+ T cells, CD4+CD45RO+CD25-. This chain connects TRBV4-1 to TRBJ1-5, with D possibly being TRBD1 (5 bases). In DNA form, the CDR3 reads TGCGCCAGCAGCCAACCTTGGGACAGCAATCAGCCCCAGCATTTT. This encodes CASSQPWDSNQPQHF.